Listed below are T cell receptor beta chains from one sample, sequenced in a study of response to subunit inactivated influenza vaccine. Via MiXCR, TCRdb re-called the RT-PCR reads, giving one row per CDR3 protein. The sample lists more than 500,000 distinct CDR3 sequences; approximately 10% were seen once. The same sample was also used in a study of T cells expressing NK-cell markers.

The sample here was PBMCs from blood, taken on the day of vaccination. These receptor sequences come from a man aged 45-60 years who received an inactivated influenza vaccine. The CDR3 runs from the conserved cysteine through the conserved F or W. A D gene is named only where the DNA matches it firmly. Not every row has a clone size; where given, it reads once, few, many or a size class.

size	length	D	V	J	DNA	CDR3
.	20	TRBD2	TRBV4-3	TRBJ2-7	TGCGCCAGCAGCCAAGAAATCTTGGTCCTGGCGGGAGGCTATTCCTACGAGCAGTACTTC	CASSQEILVLAGGYSYEQYF
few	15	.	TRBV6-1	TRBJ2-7	TGTGCCAGCAGGGACCGGGATTCTTCAATCTACGAGCAGTACTTC	CASRDRDSSIYEQYF
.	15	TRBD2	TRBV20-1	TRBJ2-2	TGCAGTGCTAGAGATGCGGGGAGGGACACCGGGGAGCTGTTTTTT	CSARDAGRDTGELFF
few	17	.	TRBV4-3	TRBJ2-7	TGCGCCAGCAGCCAAGCTACCGGGACAACTTACCCCTACGAGCAGTACTTC	CASSQATGTTYPYEQYF
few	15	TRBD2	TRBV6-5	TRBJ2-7	TGTGCCAGCAGTTACGGCGCTAGCGGGGTCTACGAGCAGTACTTC	CASSYGASGVYEQYF
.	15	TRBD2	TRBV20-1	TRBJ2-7	TGCAGTGCTAGGCATCCGGGACTAGCGGCCTACGAGCAGTACTTC	CSARHPGLAAYEQYF
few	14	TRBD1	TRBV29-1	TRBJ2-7	TGCAGCGTTGATTTTGGGACAGGGACCTACGAGCAGTACTTC	CSVDFGTGTYEQYF
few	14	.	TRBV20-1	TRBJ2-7	TGCAGTGCTAGAGATCAAACAAAAGGCGACGAGCAGTACTTC	CSARDQTKGDEQYF
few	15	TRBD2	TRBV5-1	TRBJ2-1	TGCGCCAGCAGCCCCCTAGCGGAAACCTACAATGAGCAGTTCTTC	CASSPLAETYNEQFF
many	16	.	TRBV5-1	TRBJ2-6	TGCGCCAGCAGCTTGGCCCCCACATCTGGGGCCAACGTCCTGACTTTC	CASSLAPTSGANVLTF
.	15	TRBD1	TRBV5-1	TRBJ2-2	TGCGCCAGCAGCCCCGGACAGGGGTCTCCCGGGGAGCTGTTTTTT	CASSPGQGSPGELFF
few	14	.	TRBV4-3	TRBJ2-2	TGCGCCAGCAGCCCCAGCTGGGACCCAGGGGAGCTGTTTTTT	CASSPSWDPGELFF
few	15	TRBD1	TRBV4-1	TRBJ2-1	TGCGCCAGCAGCCAAGAAGGGACAGTGTACAATGAGCAGTTCTTC	CASSQEGTVYNEQFF
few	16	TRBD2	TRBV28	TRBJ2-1	TGTGCCAGCAGTTTGTCGCCGGGACTAGCGGGGGGGAAGCAGTTCTTC	CASSLSPGLAGGKQFF
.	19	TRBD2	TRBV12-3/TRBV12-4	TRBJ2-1	TGTGCCAGCAGTTTAGTCGTGACTAGCGGGAGGGGCCCCTACAATGAGCAGTTCTTC	CASSLVVTSGRGPYNEQFF
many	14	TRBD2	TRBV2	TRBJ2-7	TGTGCAGGATCGAGGGAGGGGCCGGCCTACGAGCAGTACTTC	CAGSREGPAYEQYF
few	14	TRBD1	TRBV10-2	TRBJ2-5	TGCGCCAGCGGCCCCGGGACAGACCAAGAGACCCAGTACTTC	CASGPGTDQETQYF
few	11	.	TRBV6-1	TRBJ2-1	TGTGCCAGCAGTGAAGAAGCTAGCCGGTTCTTC	CASSEEASRFF
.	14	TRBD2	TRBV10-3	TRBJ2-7	TGTGCCATCAGGTTAGCGGGAGGGTTCTACGAGCAGTACTTC	CAIRLAGGFYEQYF
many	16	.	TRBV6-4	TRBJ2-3	TGTGCCAGCAGTGAAGGTGCGGGGGCCAGCACAGATACGCAGTATTTT	CASSEGAGASTDTQYF
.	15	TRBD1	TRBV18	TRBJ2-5	TGTGCCAGCTCCCCCGGGACAGAGTACCAAGAGACCCAGTACTTC	CASSPGTEYQETQYF
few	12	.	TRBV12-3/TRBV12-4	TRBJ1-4	TGTGCCAGCAGGGCCCTCGATGAAAAACTGTTTTTT	CASRALDEKLFF
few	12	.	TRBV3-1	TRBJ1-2	TGTGCCAGCAGCCACGCCCAGGGCGGCTACACCTTC	CASSHAQGGYTF
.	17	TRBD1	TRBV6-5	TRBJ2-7	TGTGCCAGCAGTTACTCGAACCCTTGGACAGGGGGCTACGAGCAGTACTTC	CASSYSNPWTGGYEQYF
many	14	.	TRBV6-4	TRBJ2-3	TGTGCCAGCAGTGTCCCAGGCCGCACAGATACGCAGTATTTT	CASSVPGRTDTQYF
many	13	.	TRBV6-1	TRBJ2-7	TGTGCCAGCAGCCTCGGGCCTCGGGGGGAGCAGTACTTC	CASSLGPRGEQYF
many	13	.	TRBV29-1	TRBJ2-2	TGCAGCGTTGGAGGGAAGTTCACCGGGGAGCTGTTTTTT	CSVGGKFTGELFF
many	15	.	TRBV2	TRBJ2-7	TGTGCCAGCAGTCCGGGGGACGGCTTCTCCTACGAGCAGTACTTC	CASSPGDGFSYEQYF
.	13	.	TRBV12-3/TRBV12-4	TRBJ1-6	TGTGCCAGCACCATGGCACCGAATTCACCCCTCCACTTT	CASTMAPNSPLHF
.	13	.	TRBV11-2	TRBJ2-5	TGTGCCAGCAGCTTCCGGAGGAGAGAGACCCAGTACTTC	CASSFRRRETQYF